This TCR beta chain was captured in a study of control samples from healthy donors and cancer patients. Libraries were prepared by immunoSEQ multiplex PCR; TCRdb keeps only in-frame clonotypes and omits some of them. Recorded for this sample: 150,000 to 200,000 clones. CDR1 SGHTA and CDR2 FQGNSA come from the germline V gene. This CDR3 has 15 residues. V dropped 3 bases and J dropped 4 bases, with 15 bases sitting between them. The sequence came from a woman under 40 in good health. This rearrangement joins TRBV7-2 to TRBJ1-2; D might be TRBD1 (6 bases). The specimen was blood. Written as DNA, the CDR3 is TGTGCCAGCAGCTTGACGAAGGGGGTGGGCTATGGCTACACCTTC. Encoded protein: CASSLTKGVGYGYTF.